This TCR beta chain was profiled in a study of blood T cell repertoires in COVID-19. Overall study context: COVID-19 samples collected from the United States, Italy and Spain covered acute and convalescent phases. The analysed material was cDNA or gDNA that came from T cells, B-cell-depleted T cells, or PBMCs.

Original processing methods: The authors estimated nucleated cell counts from reference gene primer amplification. Sequencing was performed with immunoSEQ multiplex PCR; in TCRdb, only in-frame clones are kept and a portion is missing. D and trimming were read from the DNA, whereas the V and J calls and clone size are those reported in that table. The sample carries about 440,000 clones, more than 85% recorded once. The CDR3 runs 13 residues. Germline values: CDR1 ENHRY, CDR2 SYGVKD. The germline V and J ends were trimmed by 6 bases and 6 bases, with 12 bases remaining between them. The gene calls are TRBV10-3 and TRBJ1-3, with D perhaps matching TRBD1 (6 bases). Source material: peripheral blood. The source of this sequence is a woman in her thirties with acute or convalescent COVID-19. The CDR3 here is CAISDRILNTIYF. CDR3 DNA sequence: TGTGCCATCAGCGACAGGATCTTAAACACCATATATTTT.